The clone carrying this TCR beta chain has only a few counts. Its specificity is unknown. These data originate in a study of a mutant IDH1 vaccine in newly diagnosed glioma. Study details: Patients under treatment included about 62% males and about 38% females and had a mean age of around 37 years. Those enrolled had earlier been treated with radiotherapy, temozolomide, or both, mostly both. The study, taken as a whole, reports: Pseudoprogression seemed unrelated to changes in top peripheral T cell clonotypes.

Documented time point: week 47, end of study. Each dose of the vaccine consisted of 300 ug of mutant IDH1 20-mer peptide, with topical imiquimod. Eight vaccinations were given in weeks 1, 3, 5, 7, 11, 15, 19 and 23. Libraries were prepared by immunoSEQ multiplex PCR; TCRdb keeps only in-frame clonotypes and omits some of them. The sample lists roughly 34,000 clones; approximately 90% were seen once. The CDR3 loop spans 14 amino acids. Germline V gene sequence: CDR1 SGHNT, CDR2 YYREEE (reference sequence). Trimming removed 0 bases at V and 8 bases at J, with 11 bases between. This receptor was taken from a woman between 25 and 40 years old with glioma. The chain joins TRBV5-4 to TRBJ1-4; tentatively, D is TRBD1 (5 bases). Sequenced material: PBMCs, taken from a glioma patient whose treatment included an IDH1 peptide vaccine. CDR3 DNA: TGTGCCAGCAGCTTGGGAGGGGTGGGGGAAAAACTGTTTTTT. It translates to CASSLGGVGEKLFF.